Listed below are T cell receptor beta chains from one sample, sequenced in a study of Graves' ophthalmopathy and Graves' hyperthyroidism. TCRdb fed the multiplex PCR reads into MiXCR, producing one record per CDR3 protein. The table includes approximately 460,000 distinct CDR3 sequences, around 14% detected once. The sequencing sample was made of blood. The receptors stem from a woman younger than 45 with Graves' ophthalmopathy. The CDR3 runs from the conserved cysteine through the conserved F or W. The D gene is left open where the match is weak. For some rows the clone size is stated as once, few or many, or as a class when expanded; others skip it.

len: 13; abundance: many; j_gene: TRBJ1-5; v_gene: TRBV24-1; d_gene: .; CDR3nt: TGTGCCACTAACGACAGGATAGGTCAGCCCCAGCATTTT; CDR3aa: CATNDRIGQPQHF
len: 11; abundance: many; j_gene: TRBJ2-5; v_gene: TRBV6-1; d_gene: .; CDR3nt: TGTGCCAGCTACAGGGCCCAGACCCAGTACTTC; CDR3aa: CASYRAQTQYF
len: 18; abundance: .; j_gene: TRBJ1-1; v_gene: TRBV6-2/TRBV6-3; d_gene: .; CDR3nt: TGTGCCAGCAGTTACTCACCCAGAAATCAAAGAATGAACACTGAAGCTTTCTTT; CDR3aa: CASSYSPRNQRMNTEAFF
len: 13; abundance: many; j_gene: TRBJ1-2; v_gene: TRBV7-2; d_gene: .; CDR3nt: TGTGCCAGCACCTTCAGCGGGGGGCACGGCTACACCTTC; CDR3aa: CASTFSGGHGYTF
len: 11; abundance: many; j_gene: TRBJ1-1; v_gene: TRBV29-1; d_gene: .; CDR3nt: TGCAGCGGAGACAGGAACACTGAAGCTTTCTTT; CDR3aa: CSGDRNTEAFF
len: 11; abundance: many; j_gene: TRBJ1-1; v_gene: TRBV6-1; d_gene: .; CDR3nt: TGTGCCAGTACACCTGACACTGAAGCTTTCTTT; CDR3aa: CASTPDTEAFF
len: 12; abundance: few; j_gene: TRBJ1-1; v_gene: TRBV19; d_gene: .; CDR3nt: TGTGCCAGTAACGGGGACCAGGTTGGAGCTTTCTTT; CDR3aa: CASNGDQVGAFF
len: 13; abundance: many; j_gene: TRBJ2-7; v_gene: TRBV12-5; d_gene: .; CDR3nt: TGTGCTAGTGGTGCGGGATTCTCCTACGAGCAGTACTTC; CDR3aa: CASGAGFSYEQYF
len: 14; abundance: many; j_gene: TRBJ1-1; v_gene: TRBV2; d_gene: .; CDR3nt: TGTGCCAGCAGTGAGATGAAGGGGGTCACTGAAGCTTTCTTT; CDR3aa: CASSEMKGVTEAFF
len: 16; abundance: many; j_gene: TRBJ1-5; v_gene: TRBV30; d_gene: TRBD1; CDR3nt: TGTGCCTGTACCCCCCGGACAGGGGGCGTCAATCAGCCCCAGCATTTT; CDR3aa: CACTPRTGGVNQPQHF
len: 14; abundance: many; j_gene: TRBJ1-1; v_gene: TRBV10-3; d_gene: .; CDR3nt: TGTGCCATCAGTGAGCCCTCGAGGGACACTGAAGCTTTCTTT; CDR3aa: CAISEPSRDTEAFF
len: 14; abundance: few; j_gene: TRBJ2-7; v_gene: TRBV27; d_gene: .; CDR3nt: TGTGCCAGCAGTTTAACCCCCCTAGGACTTGGGCAGTACTTC; CDR3aa: CASSLTPLGLGQYF
len: 15; abundance: many; j_gene: TRBJ1-1; v_gene: TRBV14; d_gene: TRBD1; CDR3nt: TGTGCCAGCAGCCCGAGGACAGGGCGAGGCACTGAAGCTTTCTTT; CDR3aa: CASSPRTGRGTEAFF
len: 13; abundance: few; j_gene: TRBJ2-7; v_gene: TRBV27; d_gene: .; CDR3nt: TGTGCCAGCAGTCTGGGACTTCACTACGAGCAGTACTTC; CDR3aa: CASSLGLHYEQYF
len: 13; abundance: many; j_gene: TRBJ1-2; v_gene: TRBV6-1; d_gene: .; CDR3nt: TGTGCCAGCAGTGAAAAGGGCACCTATGGCTACACCTTC; CDR3aa: CASSEKGTYGYTF
len: 12; abundance: .; j_gene: TRBJ1-2; v_gene: TRBV20-1; d_gene: .; CDR3nt: TGCAGTGCTAGAAGGACCGGCGGTGGCTACACCTTC; CDR3aa: CSARRTGGGYTF